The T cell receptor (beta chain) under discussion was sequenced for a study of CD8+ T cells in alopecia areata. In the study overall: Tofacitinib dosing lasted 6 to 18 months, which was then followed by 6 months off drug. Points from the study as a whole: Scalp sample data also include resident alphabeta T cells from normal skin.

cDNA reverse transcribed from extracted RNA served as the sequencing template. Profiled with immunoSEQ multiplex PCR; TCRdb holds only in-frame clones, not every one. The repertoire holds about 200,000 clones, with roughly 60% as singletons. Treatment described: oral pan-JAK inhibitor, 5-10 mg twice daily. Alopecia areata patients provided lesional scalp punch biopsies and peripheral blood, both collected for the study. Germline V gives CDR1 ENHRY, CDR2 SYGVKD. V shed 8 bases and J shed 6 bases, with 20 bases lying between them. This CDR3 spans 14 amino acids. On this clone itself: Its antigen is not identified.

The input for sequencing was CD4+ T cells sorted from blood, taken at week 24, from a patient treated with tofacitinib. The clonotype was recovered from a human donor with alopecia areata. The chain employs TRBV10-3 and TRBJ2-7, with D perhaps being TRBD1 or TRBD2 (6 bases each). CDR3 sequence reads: CAIGGAGTSSEQYF. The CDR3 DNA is TGTGCCATCGGCGGGGCCGGGACAAGTAGCGAGCAGTACTTC.